The 25 T cell receptor beta chains below were found in one sample sequenced in a study of T cell repertoires in cytomegalovirus infection. Using its own MiXCR run on the reads, TCRdb lists one record per CDR3 protein. The sample lists 80,000 to 130,000 distinct CDR3 sequences; around a quarter were seen once. Sequenced input: CD8+ T cells from PBMCs. These receptors were taken from a human donor in good health (CMV status not recorded). Some clones in this sample may be carry-over from other donors' samples.

The chain joins TRBV5-1 to TRBJ2-3, with 9 bases identical to TRBD1. There are 15 residues in the CDR3. V was pared by 0 bases and J by 4 bases, with 3 bases of the junction left unmatched. Germline V gene data show CDR1 as SGHRS and CDR2 as YFSETQ. The CDR3 is CASSLAHRGPDTQYF. CDR3 bases: TGCGCCAGCAGCTTGGCCCACAGGGGGCCAGATACGCAGTATTTT.

At least ten counts were recorded for this clonotype. The CDR3 spells CASSFVLRSSSYGYTF. The CDR3, as DNA: TGTGCCAGCAGCTTTGTGTTGAGAAGTAGTAGCTATGGCTACACCTTC. This rearrangement joins TRBV7-2 to TRBJ1-2; D gene unclear. Germline V gene sequence: CDR1 SGHTA, CDR2 FQGNSA. V was trimmed by 3 bases and J by 4 bases, leaving 18 bases between them. This CDR3 is 16 amino acids long.

This rearrangement joins TRBV27 to TRBJ2-5; 9 nucleotides match TRBD2. This CDR3 comprises 15 residues. From germline, CDR1 is MNHEY and CDR2 SMNVEV (reference sequence). J gave up 5 bases and V 4 bases, and 8 bases lay outside the gene matches. This chain's CDR3 is CASSSTGGLAETQYF. In nucleotides, the CDR3 is TGTGCCAGCAGTTCGACCGGCGGACTAGCGGAGACCCAGTACTTC.

This clonotype was observed a handful of times. This chain joins TRBV27 and TRBJ2-3; perhaps TRBD2 as D (6 bases). The V gene's germline CDR1 is MNHEY and CDR2 SMNVEV (reference sequence). Trimming stripped 0 bases from V and 0 bases from J, with 10 bases between. The CDR3 is made up of 16 amino acids. This CDR3 is CASSLSPSGSTDTQYF. CDR3 bases: TGTGCCAGCAGTTTATCTCCGAGCGGGAGCACAGATACGCAGTATTTT.

The CDR3 loop reads CASSFPGGLAGAGGETQYF. CDR3 bases: TGTGCCAGCAGCTTTCCCGGAGGTTTAGCGGGTGCAGGGGGAGAGACCCAGTACTTC. This sequence joins TRBV7-9 and TRBJ2-5; D assignment may be TRBD1 or TRBD2 (7 bases each). V lost 3 bases to trimming and J lost 4 bases, with 27 bases between them. The CDR3 runs to 19 residues. From germline, CDR1 is SEHNR and CDR2 FQNEAQ (reference sequence).

This clonotype was picked up a small number of times. In DNA, the CDR3 is TGCAGTGCTAGAGATCCCTGGAATCAAGAGACCCAGTACTTC. It translates to CSARDPWNQETQYF. The rearrangement links TRBV20-1 to TRBJ2-5; no clear D gene. The germline V and J ends were trimmed by 0 bases and 2 bases, with 10 bases remaining between them. Germline V gene sequence: CDR1 DFQATT, CDR2 SNEGSKA (reference sequence). CDR3 size: 14 residues.

This clonotype has a count of ten or more. The V gene is TRBV28, the J gene TRBJ2-7; D perhaps matches TRBD2 (5 bases). There are 12 residues in the CDR3. Germline CDR1 and CDR2: MDHEN and SYDVKM. Trimming shortened V by 7 bases and J by 4 bases, and 11 bases separated the two germline ends. The CDR3 DNA reads as TGTGCCAGCACCCTAGGAGGTTACGAGCAGTACTTC. Residues: CASTLGGYEQYF.

Many counts were recorded for this clonotype. The V and J genes are TRBV6-2 or TRBV6-3 and TRBJ2-7; possible D gene TRBD1, 6 bases. The V end lost 3 bases, the J end lost 6 bases, and 15 bases lay between the germline ends. Germline V gene lookup returns CDR1 MNHEY and CDR2 SVGEGT. The CDR3 has 14 residues. CDR3 region: CASSYSQGIGEQYF. CDR3 nucleotides: TGTGCCAGCAGTTATTCCCAGGGGATCGGCGAGCAGTACTTC.

About this clonotype: This sequence may be a read error, since a much larger clone differs from it by one base. The chain employs TRBV7-9 and TRBJ2-7; 8 bases are shared with TRBD1. The CDR3 is 14 amino acids. The J segment lost 0 bases and the V segment lost 4 bases, leaving 2 bases of the junction unmatched. Germline assignment: CDR1 SEHNR and CDR2 FQNEAQ (reference sequence). The CDR3 loop reads CASSSGQGSYEQYF. Written as DNA, the CDR3 is TGTGCCAGCAGCTCCGGACAGGGCTCCTACGAGCAGTACTTC.

This clonotype was counted between two and nine times. The chain employs TRBV6-1 and TRBJ1-2; no reliable D call. The CDR3 spans 15 residues. V lost 6 bases to trimming and J lost 4 bases, with 18 bases between them. CDR1 MNHNS and CDR2 SASEGT come from the germline V gene. The CDR3 spells CASREIQQTRYGYTF. The CDR3 nucleotides read TGTGCCAGCAGGGAAATACAACAGACCCGCTATGGCTACACCTTC.

This clonotype appeared many times. The V call is TRBV19, the J call TRBJ1-5; 7 bases are a match to TRBD1. The CDR3 has 15 residues. CDR1 and CDR2 (germline): LNHDA, SQIVND (reference sequence). The V and J ends lost 2 bases and 3 bases, in that order; junction bases with no gene match: 4. This chain's CDR3 is CASSIRGRDNQPQHF. The CDR3 nucleotides read TGTGCCAGTAGTATAAGGGGGCGCGACAATCAGCCCCAGCATTTT.

Ten or more counts support this clonotype. The rearrangement joins TRBV19 to TRBJ2-1, with 14 bases lining up with TRBD2. The CDR3 extends over 16 amino acids. Trimming cost V 5 bases and J 10 bases; bases outside gene matches: 10. Germline assignment: CDR1 LNHDA and CDR2 SQIVND (reference sequence). DNA of the CDR3: TGTGCCAGTAGTTCCCGGACTAGCGGGAGGACCGGGGAGCAGTTCTTC. Protein: CASSSRTSGRTGEQFF. The variable domain in full, completed from reference TRBV19 and TRBJ2-1, reads DGGITQSPKYLFRKEGQNVTLSCEQNLNHDAMYWYRQDPGQGLRLIYYSQIVNDFQKGDIAEGYSVSREKKESFPLTVTSAQKNPTAFYLCASSSRTSGRTGEQFFGPGTRLTVL.

V gene TRBV28 combines with J gene TRBJ1-5; D is undetermined. The germline CDR1 and CDR2 sequences are MDHEN and SYDVKM. Trimming removed 4 bases from V and 0 bases from J, with 7 bases in between. The CDR3 contains 14 residues. CDR3 DNA sequence: TGTGCCAGCAGTTATGGGATTAGCAATCAGCCCCAGCATTTT. Translating it yields CASSYGISNQPQHF.

This chain links TRBV10-3 with TRBJ2-3; D gene uncertain. The CDR3 is 15 residues long. The germline V gene encodes CDR1 ENHRY and CDR2 SYGVKD. V shed 10 bases and J shed 0 bases, with 17 bases lying between them. Here the CDR3 DNA reads TGTGCCACAAATTCTCCTGCTCTCAGCACAGATACGCAGTATTTT. The encoded protein is CATNSPALSTDTQYF.

The chain combines TRBV29-1 with TRBJ2-5; the D is unclear. The CDR3 is made up of 15 amino acids. Looked up from germline, CDR1 is SQVTM and CDR2 is ANQGSEA. Trimming stripped 0 bases from V and 5 bases from J, with 16 bases between. CDR3 amino acids: CSVEDRRTNAETQYF. CDR3 in DNA: TGCAGCGTTGAAGATCGGCGGACCAACGCGGAGACCCAGTACTTC.

In this sample, this clonotype turned up many times. The CDR3 here is CASSFRTGGITYEQYF. The CDR3 region has the DNA TGTGCCAGCAGCTTCCGGACAGGGGGCATTACCTACGAGCAGTACTTC. The chain combines TRBV7-2 with TRBJ2-7; 11 nucleotides match TRBD1. The CDR3 loop spans 16 amino acids. The V segment lost 3 bases and the J segment 2 bases; nucleotides outside the gene matches: 6. Germline V gene sequence: CDR1 SGHTA, CDR2 FQGNSA.

This clonotype was recorded at least ten times. CDR3 amino acids: CASSVVRGRKETQYF. The DNA for the CDR3 is TGTGCCAGCAGTGTGGTAAGGGGGCGAAAAGAGACCCAGTACTTC. The chain uses TRBV25-1 and TRBJ2-5; 7 bases are a match to TRBD1. Germline CDR1 is MGHDK and CDR2 is SYGVNS. The trim removed 4 bases at V and 3 bases at J, leaving 8 bases unmatched. The CDR3 is 15 amino acids.

In this sample, this clonotype turned up a few times. The genes are TRBV19 and TRBJ1-1, with D possibly TRBD1 on 6 matching bases. There are 16 residues in the CDR3. The V gene's germline CDR1 is LNHDA and CDR2 SQIVND (reference sequence). V gave up 2 bases and J gave up 1 base, with 14 bases separating them. The CDR3 DNA reads TGTGCCAGTAGTATATTTGGGGGGGCGCGGAACACTGAAGCTTTCTTT. Protein: CASSIFGGARNTEAFF.

The chain links TRBV4-1 to TRBJ2-7, with a tentative D call TRBD1 (6 bases). V lost 0 bases and J 3 bases, leaving 9 bases between the germline ends. The germline gives CDR1 MGHRA, CDR2 YSYEKL. This CDR3 is built from 14 residues. The CDR3 spells CASSQDPDSYEQYF. The CDR3 coding sequence is TGCGCCAGCAGCCAAGATCCGGACAGCTACGAGCAGTACTTC.

Details on this clonotype: This could be a read error, since a much larger clone is one nucleotide away. The rearrangement joins TRBV19 to TRBJ2-7; D perhaps matches TRBD1 (5 bases). CDR3 length equals 14 residues. CDR1 and CDR2 (germline): LNHDA, SQIVND (reference sequence). V gave up 5 bases and J gave up 3 bases, with 14 bases separating them. The CDR3 nucleotides read TGTGCCAGTAGTGCCCATGAGACAGACTACGAGCAGTACTTC. This sequence encodes CASSAHETDYEQYF.

This clonotype was observed at least ten times. The chain combines TRBV7-2 with TRBJ2-4, with 10 bases that match TRBD1. Germline-derived CDR1 and CDR2 are SGHTA and FQGNSA. V dropped 5 bases and J dropped 16; count of bases not matched to a gene: 14. The CDR3 loop spans 14 amino acids. The CDR3 DNA is TGTGCCAGCAGCGTCAATAGGCCGGGACAGGGGTTATACTTC. Translated, it gives CASSVNRPGQGLYF.

The rearrangement joins TRBV29-1 to TRBJ2-1; TRBD2 aligns across 9 bases. This CDR3 comprises 14 residues. Germline V gene lookup returns CDR1 SQVTM and CDR2 ANQGSEA. The V gene end was trimmed by 7 bases and the J gene end by 2 bases; junction bases not matched to a gene: 6. CDR3 in DNA: TGCAGCGCAACCCTAGCGGGAACCTACAATGAGCAGTTCTTC. It codes for CSATLAGTYNEQFF.

This rearrangement joins TRBV7-2 to TRBJ1-6; TRBD1 is a possible D gene (5 bases). This CDR3 contains 17 residues. V was cut by 3 bases and J by 7 bases, with 19 bases left in between. Germline lookup yields CDR1 SGHTA and CDR2 FQGNSA. The DNA for the CDR3 is TGTGCCAGCAGCTTGGGCTGGGCGACGGGGGGGAATTCACCCCTCCACTTT. Protein sequence: CASSLGWATGGNSPLHF.

There are a few counts of this clonotype. CDR3 sequence (DNA): TGCGCCAGCAGCCAAGACACCTTTAGCTCCTACGAGCAGTACTTC. Translated: CASSQDTFSSYEQYF. The chain has TRBV4-3 and TRBJ2-7, with D hard to call. V was cut by 0 bases and J by 0 bases, with 9 bases left in between. From germline, CDR1 is LGHNA and CDR2 YSLEER. CDR3 size: 15 residues.

This sequence joins TRBV19 and TRBJ1-1, with D perhaps TRBD1 (5 bases). This CDR3 has 14 residues. CDR1 is LNHDA and CDR2 is SQIVND in the germline V gene (reference sequence). The ends were cut back, 2 bases at V and 4 bases at J, with 11 bases in the middle. The CDR3 nucleotides read TGTGCCAGTAGTATAATCCCGGGGGGCACTGAAGCTTTCTTT. It specifies CASSIIPGGTEAFF.